A selection of T cell receptor beta chains follows, all from one sample in a study of blood T cells in healthy people across ages. MiXCR was run by TCRdb on the 5' RACE reads, yielding one entry per CDR3 protein. The sample consists of roughly 2 million distinct CDR3 sequences, about 50% of them appearing once. The material sequenced was blood. The receptors were gathered from a woman aged 40-49 years in good health. Each CDR3 is given with its conserved first and last residue.

V gene: TRBV20-1
J gene: TRBJ1-4
CDR3 protein: CSARGTPGPEKLFF

V gene: TRBV20-1
J gene: TRBJ2-3
CDR3 protein: CSARPDGETDTQYF

V gene: TRBV20-1
J gene: TRBJ1-5
CDR3 protein: CSARVQENQPQHF

V gene: TRBV27
J gene: TRBJ1-4
CDR3 protein: CASSSGTWGKLFF

V gene: TRBV15
J gene: TRBJ2-5
CDR3 protein: CATTHGTEETQYF

V gene: TRBV12-3/TRBV12-4
J gene: TRBJ2-1
CDR3 protein: CASSQRLSDRNSYNEQFF

V gene: TRBV11-2
J gene: TRBJ2-1
CDR3 protein: CASSLDGSWRVLGNEQFF

V gene: TRBV28
J gene: TRBJ2-6
CDR3 protein: CASSSPGQGARGANVLTF

V gene: TRBV7-2
J gene: TRBJ2-1
CDR3 protein: CASSSGGLAGGTNEQFF

V gene: TRBV27
J gene: TRBJ2-5
CDR3 protein: CASSPLAGSETQYF

V gene: TRBV6-2/TRBV6-3
J gene: TRBJ2-7
CDR3 protein: CASSGRMDRSYEQYF

V gene: TRBV25-1
J gene: TRBJ2-2
CDR3 protein: CASSVVNTGELFF

V gene: TRBV6-2/TRBV6-3
J gene: TRBJ2-1
CDR3 protein: CASSYDLAGGLGSYNEQFF

V gene: TRBV27
J gene: TRBJ2-5
CDR3 protein: CASSTWEGGPNEQYF

V gene: TRBV20-1
J gene: TRBJ2-7
CDR3 protein: CSARDATGGEYEQYF

V gene: TRBV20-1
J gene: TRBJ1-2
CDR3 protein: CSATPGVLFGYTF

V gene: TRBV5-6
J gene: TRBJ2-5
CDR3 protein: CASSTRTIKETQYF

V gene: TRBV28
J gene: TRBJ2-4
CDR3 protein: CASSQDRDRGLGPPVQYF

V gene: TRBV5-4
J gene: TRBJ1-2
CDR3 protein: CASSLIMGTGEDGYTF